This TCR beta chain derives from a study of T cell responses to AZD1222 COVID-19 vaccine. Study outcomes and limitations: Donors were chiefly white British, with a greater number of females, and clonal diversity was perhaps underestimated. After two AZD1222 doses, spike-specific TCR breadth and depth rose versus day 0.

The method was immunoSEQ multiplex PCR; TCRdb's version includes in-frame clones alone and lacks a portion of them. The data hold 170,000 or so clones, with over 75% observed a single time. This CDR3 has 13 residues. Germline lookup yields CDR1 KGHSH and CDR2 LQKENI. Trimming stripped 3 bases from V and 4 bases from J, with 4 bases between. About this clone itself: Its antigen is not known.

Material: peripheral blood, obtained on day 0 of AZD1222 vaccination. The chain uses TRBV18 and TRBJ2-6, with D unresolved. This TCR was sampled from an adult in good health. Here the CDR3 reads CASSPLGANVLTF. CDR3 in DNA: TGTGCCAGCTCACCCCTGGGGGCCAACGTCCTGACTTTC.